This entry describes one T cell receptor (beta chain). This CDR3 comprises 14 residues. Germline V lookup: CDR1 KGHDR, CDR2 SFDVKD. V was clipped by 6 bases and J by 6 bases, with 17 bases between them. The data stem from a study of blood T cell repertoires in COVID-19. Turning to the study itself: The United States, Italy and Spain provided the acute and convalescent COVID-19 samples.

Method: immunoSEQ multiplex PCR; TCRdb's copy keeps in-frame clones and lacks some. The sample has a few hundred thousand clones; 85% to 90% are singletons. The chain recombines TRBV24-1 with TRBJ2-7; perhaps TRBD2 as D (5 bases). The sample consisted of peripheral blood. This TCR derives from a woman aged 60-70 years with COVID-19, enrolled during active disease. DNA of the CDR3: TGTGCCACCAGTTCGAACATGGGAGTGGGCGAGCAGTACTTC. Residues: CATSSNMGVGEQYF.